This T cell receptor (beta chain) was found in a study of radiotherapy plus CTLA-4 blockade in lung cancer. Study-level information: Disease control was seen in roughly 30% of patients, objective responses in roughly 17%.

The V end was cut by 4 bases, the J end by 2 bases, with 12 bases between. The CDR3 has 15 amino acids. Per germline, CDR1 SNHLY and CDR2 FYNNEI. Assay: immunoSEQ multiplex PCR; the TCRdb copy retains only in-frame clones and omits some. In the table there are roughly 78,000 clones, about 80% of which are singletons. Study findings and constraints: Strongest reported response predictors: early blood clone changes and post-radiation interferon-beta. Researchers report tumor-derived TCR clones expanding in blood after radiotherapy plus ipilimumab.

Note on this clone: Antigen unknown.

Those patients who had chemo-refractory metastatic non-small-cell lung cancer were given focal radiation along with CTLA-4 blockade through ipilimumab. This material consisted of peripheral blood, taken from a patient treated with radiotherapy plus ipilimumab. This sequence originates from a human donor with non-small cell lung cancer who had a complete response to radiotherapy plus ipilimumab. The chain employs TRBV2 and TRBJ1-5; D gene uncertain. The CDR3 DNA sequence: TGTGCCAGCAGTGCGGAGGGTCCGGGCAATCAGCCCCAGCATTTT. This gives the protein CASSAEGPGNQPQHF.